The 16 T cell receptor beta chains below come from one sample, sequenced in a study of T-cell memory formation after mild COVID-19. A single record per CDR3 protein comes from TCRdb applying MiXCR to the 5' RACE reads. In the table there are approximately 98,000 distinct CDR3 sequences, about 18% of which are singletons. Sequenced material: PBMCs or a T cell subset sorted from them (not recorded which). The receptors stem from a man aged 18 to 30 who had mild COVID-19 (a few samples of this study predate the infection). Cell type and time point are not known.

In its sample, this clonotype was seen a few times. This chain uses TRBV7-2 with TRBJ2-1; D is perhaps TRBD1 (8 bases). CDR1 SGHTA and CDR2 FQGNSA come from the germline V gene. The length of the CDR3 is 14 residues. V was pared by 4 bases and J by 10 bases, with 17 bases between. The CDR3 DNA reads as TGTGCCAGCAGCTCTTTGGACAGGGAGGGCGAGCAGTTCTTC. It codes for CASSSLDREGEQFF.

The chain has TRBV3-1 and TRBJ2-7; possibly TRBD2 for D (6 bases). The CDR3 loop spans 13 amino acids. With 4 bases removed from V and 7 bases from J, the gap between germline ends came to 14 bases. Germline CDR1 is LGHDT and CDR2 is YNNKEL (reference sequence). DNA for the CDR3: TGTGCCAGCAGCCGGGACTCCGGTCGAGAGCAGTACTTC. Its protein product is CASSRDSGREQYF.

This clonotype showed up just a few times. The chain combines TRBV6-2 or TRBV6-3 with TRBJ2-3, with 11 bases lining up with TRBD2. CDR3 length: 15 residues. V lost 0 bases to trimming and J lost 6 bases; unmatched junction nucleotides: 2. The V gene's germline CDR1 is MNHEY and CDR2 SVGEGT. Here the CDR3 DNA reads TGTGCCAGCAGTTACTCGGGGACTAGCGGTGATACGCAGTATTTT. Translation: CASSYSGTSGDTQYF.

The chain is built from TRBV30 and TRBJ1-1; D ambiguous. This CDR3 spans 10 amino acids. V was shortened by 8 bases and J by 1 base, with 5 bases between the two germline ends. Germline V CDR1 and CDR2: GTSNPN, SVGIG (reference sequence). CDR3 bases: TGTGCCCTATGGAACACTGAAGCTTTCTTT. Residues: CALWNTEAFF.

This clonotype was counted between two and nine times. The chain couples TRBV25-1 to TRBJ1-1; D ambiguous. CDR1 MGHDK and CDR2 SYGVNS come from the germline V gene. V lost 8 bases, J lost 11 bases, and 21 bases lay in between. This CDR3 is 13 amino acids long. The CDR3 reads CASAHRGALGAFF. Here the CDR3 DNA reads TGTGCCAGCGCCCACCGCGGAGCCCTAGGGGCTTTCTTT.

The V call is TRBV24-1, the J call TRBJ2-1; D possibly uses TRBD1 or TRBD2 (6 bases each). V was pared by 4 bases and J by 4 bases, with 10 bases between. Germline values: CDR1 KGHDR, CDR2 SFDVKD. The CDR3 is 14 residues long. The CDR3 loop reads CATSEGGLYNEQFF. CDR3 sequence (DNA): TGTGCCACCAGTGAAGGGGGGCTGTACAATGAGCAGTTCTTC.

This clonotype showed up just a few times. The V and J genes are TRBV12-3 or TRBV12-4 and TRBJ1-1, with D perhaps matching TRBD1 (6 bases). The CDR3 contains 14 residues. With 5 bases removed from V and 5 bases from J, the gap between germline ends came to 15 bases. The CDR3, as DNA: TGTGCCAGCAGTAGGGAAGGGGGGATAACTGAAGCTTTCTTT. Translation: CASSREGGITEAFF.

This clonotype was counted between two and nine times. The rearrangement links TRBV10-3 to TRBJ1-6; TRBD1 might be the D (5 bases). Deletions cut 0 bases from V and 10 bases from J, with 13 bases between. CDR1 and CDR2 (germline): ENHRY, SYGVKD. This CDR3 contains 15 residues. CDR3 DNA sequence: TGTGCCATCAGTGAGTCGGGGAGGGGCGAATCACCCCTCCACTTT. Amino acid sequence: CAISESGRGESPLHF.

This chain joins TRBV20-1 and TRBJ2-3; D gene uncertain. Trimming took 6 bases from V and 3 from J, leaving 10 bases between them. Germline CDR1 DFQATT, CDR2 SNEGSKA (reference sequence). CDR3 size: 12 residues. The CDR3 DNA sequence: TGCAGTGCCCTTACCCGGACAGATACGCAGTATTTT. Translated: CSALTRTDTQYF.

The V call is TRBV20-1, the J call TRBJ2-5; TRBD2 matches at 11 bases. The CDR3 sequence is 14 residues long. In germline, CDR1 is DFQATT, CDR2 SNEGSKA (reference sequence). J gave up 2 bases and V 6 bases, and 5 bases lay outside the gene matches. DNA of the CDR3: TGCAGTGCCTCTCCTAGCGGGGGGCAAGAGACCCAGTACTTC. This translates into CSASPSGGQETQYF.

The chain has TRBV12-3 or TRBV12-4 and TRBJ2-1, with D perhaps matching TRBD1 (6 bases). This CDR3 is built from 12 residues. V lost 5 bases to trimming and J lost 10 bases, with 12 bases between them. The CDR3 DNA reads TGTGCCAGCAGTCCAGGACAGTACGAGCAGTTCTTC. It codes for CASSPGQYEQFF.

This clonotype showed up just a few times. The chain employs TRBV12-3 or TRBV12-4 and TRBJ2-6, with a weak D call TRBD2 (6 bases). V dropped 6 bases and J dropped 3 bases, with 9 bases sitting between them. The CDR3 covers 14 residues. This CDR3 reads CASSGGVGANVLTF. The DNA of the CDR3 is TGTGCCAGCAGCGGCGGGGTTGGGGCCAACGTCCTGACTTTC.

V is TRBV7-6 and J is TRBJ1-5; D is ambiguous. The CDR3 covers 14 residues. With 1 base removed from V and 4 bases from J, the gap between germline ends came to 8 bases. CDR1 and CDR2 (germline): SGHVS, FNYEAQ. CDR3 sequence reads: CASSLGALNQPQHF. The DNA for the CDR3 is TGTGCCAGCAGCTTAGGCGCCCTAAATCAGCCCCAGCATTTT.

This chain links TRBV24-1 with TRBJ2-1; D is possibly TRBD2 (7 bases). Trimming cost V 8 bases and J 8 bases, with 15 bases left between them. Germline values: CDR1 KGHDR, CDR2 SFDVKD. The CDR3 contains 13 residues. The CDR3 region has the DNA TGTGCCACCAAGGGGGGGGCCGGGGATGAGCAGTTCTTC. This translates into CATKGGAGDEQFF.

Only a few counts were recorded for this clonotype. The CDR3 protein is CASSPTGIYYGYTF. CDR3 coding DNA: TGTGCCAGCAGCCCGACAGGGATATACTATGGCTACACCTTC. The V and J genes are TRBV9 and TRBJ1-2; 7 nucleotides agree with TRBD1. Germline-derived CDR1 and CDR2 are SGDLS and YYNGEE. The junction had 6 bases not matched to a gene; V was cut back by 4 bases and J by 3 bases. This CDR3 region has 14 residues.

The chain recombines TRBV2 with TRBJ2-5; D gene ambiguous. The CDR3 loop spans 11 amino acids. The germline gives CDR1 SNHLY, CDR2 FYNNEI. V lost 4 bases and J lost 5, with 5 bases in between. The CDR3, as DNA: TGTGCCAGCAGTGTGTGGGAGACCCAGTACTTC. Its protein is CASSVWETQYF.